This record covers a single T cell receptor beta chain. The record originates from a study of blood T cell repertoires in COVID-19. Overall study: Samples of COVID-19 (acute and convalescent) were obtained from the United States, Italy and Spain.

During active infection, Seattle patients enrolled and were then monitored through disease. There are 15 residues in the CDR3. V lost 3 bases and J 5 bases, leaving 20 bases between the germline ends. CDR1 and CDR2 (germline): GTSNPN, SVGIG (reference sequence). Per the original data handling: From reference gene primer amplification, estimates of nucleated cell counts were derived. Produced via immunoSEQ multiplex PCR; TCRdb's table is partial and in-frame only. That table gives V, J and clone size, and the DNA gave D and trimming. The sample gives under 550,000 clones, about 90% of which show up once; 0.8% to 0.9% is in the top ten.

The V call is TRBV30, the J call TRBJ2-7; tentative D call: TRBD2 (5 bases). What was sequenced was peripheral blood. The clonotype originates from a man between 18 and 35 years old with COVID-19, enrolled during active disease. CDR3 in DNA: TGTGCCTGGAGCCCCCTTGGCCTAGCTAGAAACGAGCAGTACTTC. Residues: CAWSPLGLARNEQYF.